Here is one T cell receptor (beta chain) with its context. What it binds is not known. Among the donors, all were Caucasian adults who lived in Nashville, Tennessee. Negatively enriched CD4+ T cells were divided by CD45RA into naive and memory. This record belongs to a study of shared clonotypes between healthy human individuals. Assay used: immunoSEQ multiplex PCR; TCRdb lists only in-frame clones, some missing. The data hold 850,000 to 1,100,000 clones, with around three quarters observed a single time. Study observations and caveats: Represented diversity, genetic and exposure-history alike, was limited by few donors. What naive subsets generally showed was a larger estimated richness than memory subsets showed.

Germline V gives CDR1 SNHLY, CDR2 FYNNEI. Trimming at V came to 8 bases and at J to 5 bases, leaving 8 bases not matched to a gene. The CDR3 spans 13 residues. The sequencing input was memory CD4+ T cells from PBMCs. The subset here: CD45RA-negative fraction. This chain joins TRBV2 and TRBJ2-7; 8 nucleotides line up with TRBD1. This clonotype was sampled from a young man in good health. Some clones in this sample may be carry-over from other donors' samples. DNA for the CDR3: TGTGCCAGCGTCCGAGACAGGGGCAACGAGCAGTACTTC. Residues: CASVRDRGNEQYF.